Given below is one TCR beta chain in context. PCR amplification relied on 60 Vbeta primers (plus 13 Jbeta primers). The protocol was immunoSEQ multiplex PCR, while the TCRdb copy is restricted to in-frame clones and leaves out a portion. The sample lists approximately 220,000 clones, 82% occurring once. Germline V gives CDR1 MNHEY, CDR2 SVGAGI. The CDR3 is made up of 14 amino acids. V shed 2 bases and J 4 bases; nucleotides not matched to a gene: 2. The source of the sample is a study of cytomegalovirus exposure and HLA in healthy donors. Sequencing input: PBMCs. This rearrangement joins TRBV6-5 to TRBJ2-7; 10 bases agree with TRBD1. The origin of this receptor is a man aged 40-49 years in good health and CMV-seropositive. The CDR3: CASSYKGQGYEQYV. DNA for the CDR3: TGTGCCAGCAGTTACAAGGGACAGGGGTACGAGCAGTACGTC.